This is a list of T cell receptor beta chains from one sample in a study of T-cell memory formation after mild COVID-19. Each CDR3 protein gets one entry after TCRdb re-called the 5' RACE reads with MiXCR. Among more than 70,000 distinct CDR3 sequences listed, 11% to 15% were seen once. Input material: PBMCs or a T cell subset sorted from them (not recorded which). These TCRs come from an adult woman who had mild COVID-19 (a few samples of this study predate the infection). Cell type and time point are not known. Both conserved end residues are trimmed from each CDR3.

length: 11
J: TRBJ2-7
V: TRBV4-2
CDR3: ASSQWTGYEQY

length: 14
J: TRBJ2-5
V: TRBV12-3/TRBV12-4
CDR3: ASSYSSDRGHETQY

length: 9
J: TRBJ2-7
V: TRBV12-3/TRBV12-4
CDR3: ASSPGREQY

length: 12
J: TRBJ2-5
V: TRBV27
CDR3: ASSFAGGQETQY

length: 11
J: TRBJ1-1
V: TRBV4-1
CDR3: ASMVRANTEAF

length: 15
J: TRBJ2-7
V: TRBV10-3
CDR3: AISESVAVRPSYEQY

length: 16
J: TRBJ2-6
V: TRBV15
CDR3: ATSRSSSSSSGANVLT

length: 11
J: TRBJ2-7
V: TRBV6-2/TRBV6-3
CDR3: ATGVGTGNEQY

length: 12
J: TRBJ1-2
V: TRBV14
CDR3: ASSQDMGAYGYT

length: 14
J: TRBJ1-1
V: TRBV12-3/TRBV12-4
CDR3: ASSATKGRVNTEAF

length: 13
J: TRBJ1-1
V: TRBV7-6
CDR3: ASSTSGLMNTEAF

length: 13
J: TRBJ2-7
V: TRBV24-1
CDR3: ATPGEGRTSYEQY

length: 14
J: TRBJ2-1
V: TRBV12-3/TRBV12-4
CDR3: ASSLPLAGSYNEQF

length: 13
J: TRBJ2-2
V: TRBV5-1
CDR3: ASSSMDGNTGELF

length: 10
J: TRBJ2-3
V: TRBV20-1
CDR3: SASPQRGRQY

length: 13
J: TRBJ2-1
V: TRBV7-2
CDR3: ASSFGLAGGNEQF

length: 10
J: TRBJ1-1
V: TRBV7-9
CDR3: AGDTSNTEAF

length: 13
J: TRBJ2-3
V: TRBV5-1
CDR3: ASSLVASGTDTQY

length: 13
J: TRBJ2-1
V: TRBV7-6
CDR3: ASSLSRDRGNEQF

length: 13
J: TRBJ2-7
V: TRBV4-1
CDR3: ASSQETSGFYEQY

length: 13
J: TRBJ2-1
V: TRBV2
CDR3: ASSEGLGGWDEQF

length: 14
J: TRBJ2-1
V: TRBV30
CDR3: AWSVLASGGVWEQF

length: 12
J: TRBJ1-5
V: TRBV20-1
CDR3: SALTGGERQPQH

length: 14
J: TRBJ2-5
V: TRBV4-2
CDR3: ASSQDRSRGLETQY

length: 14
J: TRBJ2-1
V: TRBV6-5
CDR3: ASSYWGTSGNDEQF

length: 13
J: TRBJ2-1
V: TRBV4-2
CDR3: ASSYTSGPDNEQF

length: 13
J: TRBJ2-7
V: TRBV7-9
CDR3: ASSLVGSEPYEQY

length: 13
J: TRBJ1-5
V: TRBV19
CDR3: ASSINRDPSQPQH

length: 10
J: TRBJ2-1
V: TRBV7-9
CDR3: ASSRNDHEQF

length: 14
J: TRBJ1-5
V: TRBV5-1
CDR3: ASSLGTGGFNQPQH

length: 13
J: TRBJ2-7
V: TRBV5-1
CDR3: ASSLPGQGIEEQY

length: 14
J: TRBJ2-1
V: TRBV7-8
CDR3: ASSSLSVSSYNEQF

length: 9
J: TRBJ2-1
V: TRBV7-9
CDR3: ASGGEDEQF

length: 12
J: TRBJ2-7
V: TRBV5-1
CDR3: ASRKEGARHEQY

length: 14
J: TRBJ2-7
V: TRBV10-2
CDR3: ASGGGRGPWAGLGF

length: 12
J: TRBJ2-7
V: TRBV29-1
CDR3: SVEVGTINYEQY

length: 11
J: TRBJ2-7
V: TRBV20-1
CDR3: SAGTKSHYEQY

length: 13
J: TRBJ2-4
V: TRBV29-1
CDR3: SVTGLAGPGDIQY

length: 11
J: TRBJ1-1
V: TRBV5-1
CDR3: ASSFVMNTEAF

length: 14
J: TRBJ2-3
V: TRBV7-9
CDR3: ASSLGVVADGDTQY

length: 16
J: TRBJ2-7
V: TRBV4-2
CDR3: ASSQDMLAGALTVEQY